The entry below describes one T cell receptor beta chain. This sample is part of a study of blood T cell repertoires in COVID-19. On the study more broadly: The samples span acute and convalescent COVID-19 from the United States, Italy and Spain. Nucleic acid was either cDNA or gDNA, and it came from T cells, B-cell-depleted T cells, or PBMCs.

In the original analysis: By means of reference gene primer amplification, nucleated cell counts were estimated. TCRdb's copy holds only in-frame clones and misses some; the assay was immunoSEQ multiplex PCR. The DNA was the basis for D and trimming; V, J and clone size are from that table. The table records hundreds of thousands of clones, 70% to 90% of them present only once. Trimming removed 0 bases from V and 1 base from J, with 15 bases in between. CDR1 is LGHNA, CDR2 YNFKEQ, per germline. The CDR3 has 18 amino acids. This clonotype originated in a man aged 45-60 years with active or convalescent COVID-19. Sequencing was done on a sample of peripheral blood. The rearrangement uses TRBV4-2 and TRBJ2-2, with TRBD1 as a possible D gene (5 bases). The CDR3 DNA sequence: TGTGCCAGCAGCCAAGATCAGAGGCTAACAGGGAACACCGGGGAGCTGTTTTTT. This encodes CASSQDQRLTGNTGELFF.